This passage covers 23 T cell receptor beta chains from one sample sequenced in a study of healthy donors' naive CD4 and CD8 T cells (dated by TCRdb to 2013 to 2016). Sequencer: 454 GS FLX Titanium. TCR libraries were built from around 450 ng of total RNA with a previously published linear amplification protocol. TCRdb ran its own pipeline on the public reads, namely fastp trimming at Q25 and MiXCR clone calling, and kept in-frame beta chains. A single entry per CDR3 protein holds the most common genes and DNA from its merged rows. The sample has approximately 180,000 distinct CDR3 sequences on record, about four fifths of them singletons. Clones ranked in the top ten supply 2.3% of the sample. The material sequenced was naive CD4+ and CD8+ T cells sorted from blood, pooled from several donors. The sample's cell subset or site, from its label and the paper: FACS-sorted naive CD4+ (CD45RO-CD45RA+) and naive CD8+ (CD45RA+CD27bright) T cells. Source of these receptors: a pool of human donors in good health; the sample pools cells from several healthy donors.

This rearrangement joins TRBV27 to TRBJ2-2, with D tentatively TRBD1 or TRBD2 (5 bases each). Germline CDR1 is MNHEY and CDR2 is SMNVEV (reference sequence). CDR3 length: 15 amino acids. V lost 5 bases, J lost 0 bases, and 10 bases lay in between. The CDR3 coding sequence is TGTGCCAGCAGTCCTGGGACGGCGAACACCGGGGAGCTGTTTTTT. It yields the protein CASSPGTANTGELFF.

In its sample, this clonotype was seen a few times. The chain recombines TRBV6-5 with TRBJ2-1; D call uncertain. This CDR3 region has 12 residues. V lost 9 bases and J 1 base, leaving 7 bases between the germline ends. Germline V CDR1 and CDR2: MNHEY, SVGAGI. CDR3 residues: CASGRSYNEQFF. The CDR3 coding sequence is TGTGCCAGTGGTAGGTCCTACAATGAGCAGTTCTTC.

The chain links TRBV6-5 to TRBJ2-3; 14 nucleotides agree with TRBD2. Germline CDR1 is MNHEY and CDR2 is SVGAGI. The junction had 12 bases not matched to a gene; V was cut back by 4 bases and J by 3 bases. This CDR3 has 19 residues. The DNA of the CDR3 is TGTGCCAGCAGTTCGGGACTAGCGGGGGCCCGGTCCTTAACAGATACGCAGTATTTT. Amino acid sequence: CASSSGLAGARSLTDTQYF.

The genes are TRBV29-1 and TRBJ1-2, with D perhaps TRBD1 (6 bases). Trimming shortened V by 4 bases and J by 3 bases, and 12 bases separated the two germline ends. The germline V gene has CDR1 SQVTM and CDR2 ANQGSEA. CDR3 length: 13 residues. In DNA form, the CDR3 reads TGCAGCGTTGTTACAGGGTTGGACTATGGCTACACCTTC. Amino acids: CSVVTGLDYGYTF.

The chain combines TRBV6-5 with TRBJ2-5; D might be TRBD1 or TRBD2, each matching 5 bases. V gave up 4 bases and J gave up 5 bases, with 11 bases separating them. CDR3 length: 13 amino acids. CDR1 MNHEY and CDR2 SVGAGI come from the germline V gene. The CDR3: CASSLGRRETQYF. For the CDR3, the DNA is TGTGCCAGCAGTTTGGGACGACGGGAGACCCAGTACTTC.

The chain links TRBV29-1 to TRBJ2-7; D gene ambiguous. V lost 0 bases and J 5 bases, leaving 11 bases between the germline ends. The CDR3 loop spans 13 amino acids. The germline gives CDR1 SQVTM, CDR2 ANQGSEA. This CDR3 reads CSVEETSRHEQYF. CDR3 DNA: TGCAGCGTTGAAGAGACGTCCCGTCACGAGCAGTACTTC.

This chain uses TRBV29-1 with TRBJ2-5; 9 positions match TRBD2. Germline CDR1 reads SQVTM; CDR2 reads ANQGSEA. The CDR3 extends over 13 amino acids. Trimming took 1 base from V and 4 from J; bases not matched to a gene: 1. The CDR3 bases are TGCAGCGTTGAAGGCGGGAGGGGAGAGACCCAGTACTTC. It encodes CSVEGGRGETQYF. The whole variable domain, remainder taken from reference TRBV29-1 and TRBJ2-5, is SAVISQKPSRDICQRGTSLTIQCQVDSQVTMMFWYRQQPGQSLTLIATANQGSEATYESGFVIDKFPISRPNLTFSTLTVSNMSPEDSSIYLCSVEGGRGETQYFGPGTRLLVL.

J is TRBJ2-7 and V is TRBV7-8; D could derive from TRBD1 or TRBD2 (5 bases each). Trimming removed 0 bases from V and 2 bases from J, with 14 bases in between. CDR1 is SGHVS, CDR2 FQNEAQ, per germline. This CDR3 comprises 16 residues. CDR3 bases: TGTGCCAGCAGCTTAGCGAACCGGGACCGCACCTACGAGCAGTACTTC. It encodes CASSLANRDRTYEQYF.

V is TRBV29-1 and J is TRBJ2-3; tentative D call: TRBD2 (5 bases). V was shortened by 7 bases and J by 2 bases, with 16 bases between the two germline ends. CDR1 is SQVTM, CDR2 ANQGSEA, per germline. This CDR3 region has 14 residues. The CDR3 spells CSGLAPTSTDTQYF. The DNA of the CDR3 is TGCAGCGGTCTAGCCCCGACTTCCACAGATACGCAGTATTTT.

V gene TRBV6-2 or TRBV6-3 combines with J gene TRBJ2-3; D not resolved. The germline V gene encodes CDR1 MNHEY and CDR2 SVGEGT. Trimming cost V 2 bases and J 2 bases, with 20 bases left between them. The CDR3 covers 18 residues. The CDR3 nucleotides are TGTGCCAGCAGTTACACCCCGACCGGAAAAGACGCCACAGATACGCAGTATTTT. It encodes CASSYTPTGKDATDTQYF.

CDR3 protein: CASSPLDRGGEQYF. The CDR3 nucleotides read TGTGCCAGCTCACCCCTGGACAGGGGCGGCGAGCAGTACTTC. The rearrangement links TRBV18 to TRBJ2-7; 9 positions match TRBD1. The germline V gene encodes CDR1 KGHSH and CDR2 LQKENI. V lost 3 bases to trimming and J lost 6 bases; unmatched junction nucleotides: 6. CDR3 length equals 14 residues. Using reference TRBV18 and TRBJ2-7 for the parts outside the CDR3, the full variable domain is NAGVMQNPRHLVRRRGQEARLRCSPMKGHSHVYWYRQLPEEGLKFMVYLQKENIIDESGMPKERFSAEFPKEGPSILRIQQVVRGDSAAYFCASSPLDRGGEQYFGPGTRLTVT.

The chain joins TRBV5-1 to TRBJ2-6, with D uncertain. Per the germline V gene, CDR1 is SGHRS and CDR2 is YFSETQ. This CDR3 is 17 amino acids long. With 1 base removed from V and 0 bases from J, the gap between germline ends came to 11 bases. The CDR3 DNA reads as TGCGCCAGCAGCTTGTATTCTCCTAGCTCTGGGGCCAACGTCCTGACTTTC. Amino acid sequence: CASSLYSPSSGANVLTF.

This chain joins TRBV29-1 and TRBJ1-1, with D hard to call. The CDR3 is 10 amino acids. V shed 3 bases and J shed 6 bases, with 5 bases lying between them. Germline lookup yields CDR1 SQVTM and CDR2 ANQGSEA. CDR3 amino acids: CSVEVSEAFF. DNA for the CDR3: TGCAGCGTTGAGGTCTCTGAAGCTTTCTTT.

The count of this clonotype is one. The rearrangement links TRBV27 to TRBJ2-7; D is possibly TRBD2 (5 bases). Trimming pared 7 bases from V and 0 bases from J, leaving 10 bases between. Germline CDR1 MNHEY, CDR2 SMNVEV (reference sequence). The CDR3 runs 13 residues. CDR3 in DNA: TGTGCCAGCAACAGCGGTGCCTCCTACGAGCAGTACTTC. Protein: CASNSGASYEQYF.

In its sample, this clonotype was seen once. The V gene is TRBV18, the J gene TRBJ2-7; D is unresolved. In germline, CDR1 is KGHSH, CDR2 LQKENI. V was shortened by 2 bases and J by 4 bases, with 9 bases between the two germline ends. This CDR3 is built from 13 residues. CDR3 in amino acids: CASSPKMVYEQYF. CDR3 nucleotide sequence: TGTGCCAGCTCACCAAAGATGGTTTACGAGCAGTACTTC.

V gene TRBV27 combines with J gene TRBJ2-7, with TRBD2 matching 7 bases. The germline CDR1 and CDR2 sequences are MNHEY and SMNVEV (reference sequence). The CDR3 length is 14 residues. V was pared by 6 bases and J by 3 bases, with 8 bases of the junction left unmatched. As DNA, the CDR3 is TGTGCCAGCAGAGAACTAGCGAACCGCTACGAGCAGTACTTC. Translated: CASRELANRYEQYF.

The V and J genes are TRBV6-2 or TRBV6-3 and TRBJ2-7; D remains ambiguous. V was pared by 1 base and J by 6 bases, with 7 bases between. CDR3 length: 12 residues. Germline CDR1 and CDR2: MNHEY and SVGEGT. DNA of the CDR3: TGTGCCAGCAGTTACTTCTCGGGCGAGCAGTACTTC. Translation gives CASSYFSGEQYF.

Points on this clonotype: The junction differs from germline at one of its ends, possibly a read error. V is TRBV11-2 and J is TRBJ1-6, with D unresolved. The germline V gene encodes CDR1 SGHAT and CDR2 FQNNGV. The CDR3 extends over 13 amino acids. The CDR3 loop reads CTSSRPPNSPLHF. CDR3 DNA sequence: TGTACCAGCAGCCGTCCACCGAATTCACCCCTCCACTTT. Combining the CDR3 with reference TRBV11-2 and TRBJ1-6 gives the whole variable domain EAGVAQSPRYKIIEKRQSVAFWCNPISGHATLYWYQQILGQGPKLLIQFQNNGVVDDSQLPKDRFSAERLKGVDSTLKIQPAKLEDSAVYLCTSSRPPNSPLHFGNGTRLTVT.

CDR3 loop: CASGLGQGTEAFF. DNA of the CDR3: TGTGCTAGTGGTTTGGGGCAAGGGACTGAAGCTTTCTTT. The rearrangement uses TRBV12-5 and TRBJ1-1; D not resolved. Trimming cost V 1 base and J 5 bases, with 8 bases left between them. The CDR3 runs 13 residues. Germline V gene lookup returns CDR1 LGHNT and CDR2 FRNRAP.

The chain recombines TRBV5-1 with TRBJ2-7; 9 bases map to TRBD2. This CDR3 is built from 18 residues. Germline V gene lookup returns CDR1 SGHRS and CDR2 YFSETQ. V lost 4 bases and J lost 1; bases outside the gene matches: 15. CDR3 sequence (DNA): TGCGCCAGCAGCACGGGACGGGTCCTAGCGGGAAGTTCCTACGAGCAGTACTTC. The encoded protein is CASSTGRVLAGSSYEQYF.

This clonotype was picked up a small number of times. The chain carries TRBV19 and TRBJ1-1; D may be TRBD1 (6 bases). Germline assignment: CDR1 LNHDA and CDR2 SQIVND (reference sequence). Between the trimmed V and J ends, which lost 6 bases and 4 bases, there was a span of 15 bases. CDR3 length: 14 amino acids. CDR3 protein: CASSQQGSATEAFF. CDR3 bases: TGTGCCAGTAGCCAACAGGGCTCGGCCACTGAAGCTTTCTTT.

This clonotype came up once. The chain carries TRBV15 and TRBJ2-1; the D gene could be TRBD1 or TRBD2 (5 bases each). Germline CDR1 LNHNV, CDR2 YYDKDF (reference sequence). V lost 3 bases and J lost 8, with 14 bases in between. The CDR3 sequence is 14 residues long. The CDR3 sequence: CATSSFSLGDEQFF. CDR3 in DNA: TGTGCCACCAGCAGCTTCTCCCTGGGGGATGAGCAGTTCTTC.

This clonotype was counted once. The CDR3 is CSVRDRGFETQYF. CDR3 in DNA: TGCAGCGTCCGGGACAGGGGATTCGAGACCCAGTACTTC. The chain couples TRBV29-1 to TRBJ2-5; 10 bases are a match to TRBD1. V lost 6 bases, J lost 5 bases, and 6 bases stayed unmatched. CDR3 length equals 13 residues. Germline V gene sequence: CDR1 SQVTM, CDR2 ANQGSEA.